This TCR beta chain was sequenced in a study of blood T cell repertoires in COVID-19. J was trimmed by 3 bases and V by 3 bases; bases with no gene match: 18. Germline loops: CDR1 GTSNPN, CDR2 SVGIG (reference sequence). The CDR3 covers 18 residues. TCRdb's copy holds only in-frame clones and misses some; the assay was immunoSEQ multiplex PCR. The sample shows some 200,000 clones, roughly 88% of them seen only once. What was sequenced was peripheral blood. V gene TRBV30 combines with J gene TRBJ1-2, with 8 bases that match TRBD1. The TCR was taken from a man aged 45 to 65 with COVID-19, enrolled during active disease. This CDR3 is CAWRDTGTGYTSYYGYTF. CDR3 bases: TGTGCCTGGAGAGACACCGGGACAGGATATACGAGTTACTATGGCTACACCTTC.